Listed below are T cell receptor beta chains from one sample, sequenced in a study of Graves' ophthalmopathy and Graves' hyperthyroidism. One entry per CDR3 protein, called by TCRdb with MiXCR from the multiplex PCR reads. In the table there are roughly 500,000 distinct CDR3 sequences, about 15% of which are singletons. Source material: blood. The receptor set was obtained from a woman aged 25-40 years with Graves' ophthalmopathy. Both conserved end residues are part of each CDR3. A D gene is named only where the DNA matches it firmly. Size tells how often a clone was seen (once, few, many) or the class of an expanded clone, and some rows leave it out.

>TRBJ2-7|-|TRBV27|many
CASSSSRAYEQYF
TGTGCCAGCAGCTCTTCGAGGGCCTACGAGCAGTACTTC
>TRBJ2-7|TRBD2|TRBV7-6|few
CASSLRPSGVPTYEQYF
TGTGCCAGCAGCTTACGGCCTAGCGGGGTACCAACCTACGAGCAGTACTTC
>TRBJ2-5|TRBD1|TRBV24-1|many
CATSSSRGRGRGETQYF
TGTGCCACCAGCTCCTCTAGGGGCAGGGGGCGCGGAGAGACCCAGTACTTC
>TRBJ2-2|TRBD2|TRBV6-5|many
CASIRDAGGTGELFF
TGTGCCAGCATTCGCGACGCGGGGGGCACCGGGGAGCTGTTTTTT
>TRBJ1-2|-|TRBV6-1|many
CASTSLRGYGYTF
TGTGCCAGCACCTCCTTAAGGGGCTATGGCTACACCTTC
>TRBJ2-6|-|TRBV5-5|many
CASSSGRGANVLTF
TGTGCCAGCAGCTCGGGACGTGGGGCCAACGTCCTGACTTTC
>TRBJ2-2|TRBD2|TRBV5-1|few
CASSLFYSGSPGELFF
TGCGCCAGCAGCTTGTTTTACAGCGGGAGTCCCGGGGAGCTGTTTTTT
>TRBJ2-5|-|TRBV6-2/TRBV6-3|many
CASSYRPTEETQYF
TGTGCCAGCAGTTACCGGCCTACCGAAGAGACCCAGTACTTC
>TRBJ2-2|TRBD2|TRBV6-2/TRBV6-3|few
CASSSTTLWAGGPPGELFF
TGTGCCAGCAGCTCGACGACCCTCTGGGCGGGGGGGCCGCCCGGGGAGCTGTTTTTT
>TRBJ1-1|-|TRBV20-1|many
CSAIPNTEAFF
TGCAGTGCTATCCCTAACACTGAAGCTTTCTTT
>TRBJ1-2|-|TRBV13|-
CASSSGPGTLSGYGYTF
TGTGCCAGCAGCTCCGGTCCCGGGACCCTCTCGGGGTATGGCTACACCTTC
>TRBJ2-7|TRBD2|TRBV5-1|few
CASSTLGLAGSWNEQYF
TGCGCCAGCAGCACCCTGGGACTAGCGGGATCATGGAACGAGCAGTACTTC
>TRBJ1-1|TRBD1|TRBV27|many
CASSLGTGATEAFF
TGTGCCAGCAGTTTAGGGACAGGGGCCACTGAAGCTTTCTTT
>TRBJ1-5|-|TRBV12-3/TRBV12-4|many
CASSLSGAGQPQHF
TGTGCCAGCAGTTTGTCAGGGGCAGGTCAGCCCCAGCATTTT